This T cell receptor beta chain was retrieved from a study of blood T cell repertoires in COVID-19. Germline trimming cut 1 base from V and 5 bases from J; bases unmatched to any gene: 9. This CDR3 region has 16 residues. Germline CDR1 KGHSH, CDR2 LQKENI. Clinical history reported by participants formed the basis on which cohorts were assigned. Here immunoSEQ multiplex PCR was the method, and the copy in TCRdb shows in-frame clones only, minus some. Here the sample spans 200,000 to 250,000 clones, about 87% being singletons. The source of this sequence is a woman aged 30 to 39 who had been exposed to COVID-19. Material: PBMCs or T cells enriched from blood (not recorded which). The J gene is TRBJ2-7, the V gene TRBV18; 9 nucleotides align to TRBD2. CDR3 loop: CASSPRGRAGSNEQYF. The CDR3 nucleotides are TGTGCCAGCTCACCACGCGGGAGGGCCGGTAGTAACGAGCAGTACTTC.